These 2 T cell receptor beta chains originate from one sample sequenced in a study of shared clonotypes between healthy human individuals. CD45RO-negative cells were positively selected for CCR7, leaving out terminally differentiated effector memory CD45RA+ cells. Sequencing used immunoSEQ multiplex PCR; TCRdb keeps in-frame clones, though not all of them. The sample gives about 680,000 clones, approximately 90% of which show up once; approximately 25% is in the top ten. Sequenced input: naive CD8+ T cells sorted from blood. The receptor set was obtained from a young man in good health.

The chain carries TRBV5-5 and TRBJ2-2; TRBD2 matches at 11 bases. V gave up 0 bases and J gave up 5 bases; unmatched junction bases: 6. Looked up from germline, CDR1 is SGHKS and CDR2 is YYEKEE (reference sequence). The CDR3 has 17 amino acids. The CDR3: CASSLGTSGRVTGELFF. In DNA, the CDR3 is TGTGCCAGCAGCTTGGGAACTAGCGGGAGAGTTACCGGGGAGCTGTTTTTT. Looking up the rest from reference TRBV5-5 and TRBJ2-2 gives the full variable domain: DAGVTQSPTHLIKTRGQQVTLRCSPISGHKSVSWYQQVLGQGPQFIFQYYEKEERGRGNFPDRFSARQFPNYSSELNVNALLLGDSALYLCASSLGTSGRVTGELFFGEGSRLTVL.

V usage is TRBV11-2 and J usage is TRBJ2-7; D is undetermined. Germline-derived CDR1 and CDR2 are SGHAT and FQNNGV. Trimming stripped 0 bases from V and 7 bases from J, with 4 bases between. The CDR3 runs 11 residues. This chain's CDR3 is CASSLDGEQYF. The CDR3 nucleotides read TGTGCCAGCAGCTTAGATGGGGAGCAGTACTTC.